Sequencing of this T cell receptor (beta chain) was carried out in a study of beta chain features in type 1 diabetes. Study background: Age, gender and cell yields were alike across patients and healthy donors. Study conclusions and caveats: The naive, central memory and Treg TCRB repertoires looked more alike in patients than they did in healthy donors. Shorter TCRB CDR3s, moderately but significantly so, marked every one of the four CD4+ subsets in Type 1 diabetes patients.

Isolated RNA was reverse transcribed in full, so expressed TCRB transcripts were sequenced. Assay used: immunoSEQ multiplex PCR; TCRdb lists only in-frame clones, some missing. The sample lists 310,000 or so clones, roughly 8.8% occurring once. This CDR3 has 15 amino acids. V lost 0 bases and J 3 bases, leaving 9 bases between the germline ends. Germline V gene sequence: CDR1 MGHRA, CDR2 YSYEKL. This clone was detected a few times. Its antigen is undetermined. The V and J genes are TRBV4-1 and TRBJ1-3; D unresolved. The sequenced sample was central memory CD4+ T cells from blood. The TCR comes from a young man with type 1 diabetes. CDR3 DNA: TGCGCCAGCAGCCAAGATTCCAGGCTTGGAAACACCATATATTTT. Translation gives CASSQDSRLGNTIYF.